These T cell receptor beta chains were read from a single sample in a study of blood T cell repertoires in COVID-19. The table came from immunoSEQ multiplex PCR; TCRdb's copy has only in-frame clones and leaves some out. The table records about 68,000 clones, 70% to 90% of them present only once. Sequencing was performed on peripheral blood. These TCRs come from a man aged 30 to 45 with acute or convalescent COVID-19. Each CDR3 is given with its conserved first and last residue.

len: 15; j_gene: TRBJ1-1; v_gene: TRBV7-2; CDR3aa: CASSRGGGRGTEAFF
len: 12; j_gene: TRBJ1-1; v_gene: TRBV27; CDR3aa: CASSHGGIEAFF
len: 19; j_gene: TRBJ2-4; v_gene: TRBV11-2; CDR3aa: CASSLLAGGPGQAKNIQYF
len: 13; j_gene: TRBJ2-7; v_gene: TRBV3-1/TRBV3-2; CDR3aa: CASSLRDSYEQYF
len: 15; j_gene: TRBJ2-2; v_gene: TRBV4-2; CDR3aa: CASSQGSEEGGELFF
len: 15; j_gene: TRBJ1-6; v_gene: TRBV4-3; CDR3aa: CASSQDSDSNSPLHF
len: 12; j_gene: TRBJ2-7; v_gene: TRBV29-1; CDR3aa: CSVMTGPYEQYF
len: 13; j_gene: TRBJ1-2; v_gene: TRBV12-3/TRBV12-4; CDR3aa: CASRGQGVLGYTF
len: 13; j_gene: TRBJ2-7; v_gene: TRBV29-1; CDR3aa: CSGGQGFDYEQYF
len: 16; j_gene: TRBJ1-3; v_gene: TRBV27; CDR3aa: CASSFIPVPSGNTIYF
len: 15; j_gene: TRBJ2-7; v_gene: TRBV11-2; CDR3aa: CASRLSGTGLYEQYF
len: 17; j_gene: TRBJ1-3; v_gene: TRBV21-1; CDR3aa: CASSKDRGLSSGNTIYF